One sample yielded the 21 T cell receptor beta chains listed below, sequenced in a study of Ad26.COV2.S vaccination and SARS-CoV-2 variants. Here immunoSEQ multiplex PCR was the method, and the copy in TCRdb shows in-frame clones only, minus some. Among a few hundred thousand clones, more than 75% were seen once, and the ten largest hold about 3.5%. The treatment is: around 19 received Ad26.COV2.S at low or high dose, single or two shots; roughly 5 received placebo; per-sample allocation not given. Sampling took place 63 days after the first vaccine or placebo injection. The specimen comprised peripheral blood, sampled in a trial of Ad26.COV2.S vaccine versus placebo. The receptors were sampled from a person aged 18-65 years who received the Ad26.COV2.S COVID-19 vaccine or a placebo.

The rearrangement uses TRBV9 and TRBJ1-2; the match to TRBD1 covers 8 bases. Unmatched junction bases numbered 11, after V lost 5 bases and J lost 8 bases. Per the germline V gene, CDR1 is SGDLS and CDR2 is YYNGEE. This CDR3 contains 14 residues. This CDR3 is CASRSGQGPVGYTF. Here the CDR3 DNA reads TGTGCCAGCAGGTCCGGACAGGGACCAGTCGGCTACACCTTC.

The chain employs TRBV29-1 and TRBJ2-1; 7 positions agree with TRBD1. The CDR3 spans 12 residues. The V segment lost 4 bases and the J segment 9 bases; nucleotides outside the gene matches: 6. Germline CDR1 reads SQVTM; CDR2 reads ANQGSEA. CDR3 coding DNA: TGCAGCGTTGGGCAGGGGGTGGGTGAGCAGTTCTTC. This encodes CSVGQGVGEQFF.

This clone was seen only once. This sequence joins TRBV3-1 (or the pseudogene TRBV3-2) and TRBJ1-1; D might be TRBD1 (6 bases). With 4 bases removed from V and 8 bases from J, the gap between germline ends came to 11 bases. The CDR3 consists of 12 residues. The germline V gene encodes CDR1 LGHDT and CDR2 YNNKEL (reference sequence). DNA for the CDR3: TGTGCCAGCAGCCCCGGACAGTTAGAAGCTTTCTTT. Protein: CASSPGQLEAFF.

V is TRBV12-5 and J is TRBJ2-2, with TRBD1 matching over 7 bases. Germline CDR1 is LGHNT and CDR2 is FRNRAP. With V trimmed by 7 bases and J by 3 bases, 11 bases remained unmatched. This CDR3 spans 16 amino acids. The CDR3, as DNA: TGTGCTAGTGTTCTCCGGGACAGCCCTTACACCGGGGAGCTGTTTTTT. Its protein product is CASVLRDSPYTGELFF.

J is TRBJ1-1 and V is TRBV9, with D perhaps TRBD1 (5 bases). V gave up 0 bases and J gave up 0 bases, with 9 bases separating them. This CDR3 has 15 amino acids. Germline V gene sequence: CDR1 SGDLS, CDR2 YYNGEE. The CDR3 region has the DNA TGTGCCAGCAGCGTAGGGGGCAGTGTGAACACTGAAGCTTTCTTT. Protein sequence: CASSVGGSVNTEAFF.

The chain recombines TRBV11-1 with TRBJ1-3; D call uncertain. The germline V gene encodes CDR1 SGHAT and CDR2 FQDESV (reference sequence). This CDR3 contains 15 residues. Deletions cut 0 bases from V and 2 bases from J, with 8 bases between. The CDR3 bases are TGTGCCAGCAGCTTAGCGGCCTTCCCTGGAAACACCATATATTTT. Amino acids: CASSLAAFPGNTIYF.

This clone was seen once. The V and J genes are TRBV19 and TRBJ2-1, with unresolved D. Germline V CDR1 and CDR2: LNHDA, SQIVND (reference sequence). V dropped 7 bases and J dropped 3 bases, with 10 bases sitting between them. The CDR3 spans 13 residues. Written as DNA, the CDR3 is TGTGCCAGTACCAAGGACCTCTACAATGAGCAGTTCTTC. This encodes CASTKDLYNEQFF.

The chain recombines TRBV5-1 with TRBJ2-2, with TRBD1 as a possible D gene (6 bases). Between the trimmed V and J ends, which lost 5 bases and 3 bases, there was a span of 14 bases. In germline, CDR1 is SGHRS, CDR2 YFSETQ. This CDR3 is 15 amino acids long. The CDR3: CASRTIQGDTGELFF. The CDR3 coding sequence is TGCGCCAGCAGGACCATACAGGGTGACACCGGGGAGCTGTTTTTT. The full variable domain, in which reference TRBV5-1 and TRBJ2-2 provide the parts outside the CDR3, is KAGVTQTPRYLIKTRGQQVTLSCSPISGHRSVSWYQQTPGQGLQFLFEYFSETQRNKGNFPGRFSGRQFSNSRSEMNVSTLELGDSALYLCASRTIQGDTGELFFGEGSRLTVL.

This rearrangement joins TRBV6-5 to TRBJ2-7; TRBD1 might be the D (5 bases). CDR3 length equals 14 residues. CDR1 and CDR2 (germline): MNHEY, SVGAGI. V was trimmed by 6 bases and J by 6 bases, leaving 18 bases between them. CDR3 bases: TGTGCCAGCAGAGGCCCGCAGGGTCGTACCGAGCAGTACTTC. This codes for CASRGPQGRTEQYF.

The V gene is TRBV10-3, the J gene TRBJ2-4; possible D gene TRBD2, 6 bases. V dropped 0 bases and J dropped 2 bases, with 14 bases sitting between them. Germline V CDR1 and CDR2: ENHRY, SYGVKD. This CDR3 spans 17 amino acids. The CDR3: CAISESGGGASKNIQYF. DNA of the CDR3: TGTGCCATCAGTGAGTCGGGTGGAGGGGCGTCCAAAAACATTCAGTACTTC.

In this sample, this clone turned up once. The chain couples TRBV7-2 to TRBJ1-2, with TRBD1 as a possible D gene (5 bases). Germline CDR1 reads SGHTA; CDR2 reads FQGNSA. This CDR3 has 19 residues. V was shortened by 1 base and J by 4 bases, with 25 bases between the two germline ends. As DNA, the CDR3 is TGTGCCAGCAGCTTAGGTCTTGGTACGGGGAGAGGGGCCGTCTATGGCTACACCTTC. It is translated as CASSLGLGTGRGAVYGYTF.

V usage is TRBV3-1 (or the pseudogene TRBV3-2) and J usage is TRBJ2-7; D call uncertain. Trimming pared 2 bases from V and 5 bases from J, leaving 7 bases between. Germline V gives CDR1 LGHDT, CDR2 YNNKEL (reference sequence). The CDR3 loop spans 12 amino acids. DNA of the CDR3: TGTGCCAGCAGCCAAAATGCCAACGAGCAGTACTTC. Amino acid sequence: CASSQNANEQYF.

The V and J genes are TRBV5-4 and TRBJ2-5, with D possibly being TRBD1 (5 bases). Trimming removed 3 bases from V and 2 bases from J, with 11 bases in between. The germline V gene encodes CDR1 SGHNT and CDR2 YYREEE (reference sequence). This CDR3 spans 14 amino acids. The CDR3 sequence is CASSSPGQQETQYF. In DNA, the CDR3 is TGTGCCAGCAGCTCTCCTGGACAACAAGAGACCCAGTACTTC.

The chain links TRBV4-2 to TRBJ1-6; D is uncertain. The CDR3 loop spans 15 amino acids. V dropped 0 bases and J dropped 4 bases, with 7 bases sitting between them. In germline, CDR1 is LGHNA, CDR2 YNFKEQ. The CDR3 region is CASSQELQYNSPLHF. The CDR3 nucleotides read TGTGCCAGCAGCCAAGAATTACAGTATAATTCACCCCTCCACTTT.

This chain connects TRBV7-2 to TRBJ1-2, with 12 bases aligning to TRBD1. J lost 2 bases, V lost 3 bases, and 1 base had no gene match. Germline V gene lookup returns CDR1 SGHTA and CDR2 FQGNSA. The CDR3 runs to 15 residues. As DNA, the CDR3 is TGTGCCAGCAGCTTGGGGACAGGGGGCAACTATGGCTACACCTTC. It yields the protein CASSLGTGGNYGYTF.

This rearrangement joins TRBV6-2 or TRBV6-3 to TRBJ2-5; D gene uncertain. Germline CDR1 is MNHEY and CDR2 is SVGEGT. The CDR3 runs 16 residues. The V end was cut by 2 bases, the J end by 2 bases, with 15 bases between. CDR3 in amino acids: CASSYPLAAPQETQYF. The CDR3 DNA reads as TGTGCCAGCAGTTACCCCCTTGCGGCCCCTCAAGAGACCCAGTACTTC.

This clone was detected once. The identical CDR3 is also encoded by other nucleotide sequences in the sample. V gene TRBV7-9 combines with J gene TRBJ1-2; D not resolved. Trimming shortened V by 5 bases and J by 4 bases, and 11 bases separated the two germline ends. The CDR3 contains 13 residues. The V gene's germline CDR1 is SEHNR and CDR2 FQNEAQ (reference sequence). The CDR3 is CASSLGGVYGYTF. The CDR3 region has the DNA TGTGCCAGCAGCCTAGGCGGGGTCTATGGCTACACCTTC.

The chain links TRBV11-2 to TRBJ2-1; no firm D call. This CDR3 has 14 amino acids. Germline-derived CDR1 and CDR2 are SGHAT and FQNNGV. V was trimmed by 3 bases and J by 9 bases, leaving 15 bases between them. The CDR3 nucleotides read TGTGCCAGCAGCTTCGGAGTGGGGTCCGTTGAGCAGTTCTTC. Encoded protein: CASSFGVGSVEQFF. Variable domain in full (rest from reference TRBV11-2 and TRBJ2-1): EAGVAQSPRYKIIEKRQSVAFWCNPISGHATLYWYQQILGQGPKLLIQFQNNGVVDDSQLPKDRFSAERLKGVDSTLKIQPAKLEDSAVYLCASSFGVGSVEQFFGPGTRLTVL.

This clone came up once. The chain uses TRBV27 and TRBJ1-1; 10 positions agree with TRBD1. V lost 6 bases, J lost 1 base, and 8 bases stayed unmatched. The CDR3 contains 16 residues. Germline V gene lookup returns CDR1 MNHEY and CDR2 SMNVEV (reference sequence). CDR3 protein: CASSPRGTGENTEAFF. The DNA of the CDR3 is TGTGCCAGCAGCCCCCGGGGGACAGGGGAGAACACTGAAGCTTTCTTT.

The J gene is TRBJ1-2, the V gene TRBV15; 9 bases are a match to TRBD1. This CDR3 spans 16 amino acids. V lost 1 base, J lost 5 bases, and 8 bases stayed unmatched. CDR1 and CDR2 (germline): LNHNV, YYDKDF (reference sequence). CDR3 in DNA: TGTGCCACCAGCAGAGGAGATACAGGGGGCGCATATGGCTACACCTTC. Protein sequence: CATSRGDTGGAYGYTF.

The V gene is TRBV7-9, the J gene TRBJ2-6; no reliable D call. Germline assignment: CDR1 SEHNR and CDR2 FQNEAQ (reference sequence). The CDR3 is made up of 15 amino acids. The V end lost 1 base, the J end lost 0 bases, and 4 bases lay between the germline ends. CDR3 bases: TGTGCCAGCAGCTTAGTGGGCTCTGGGGCCAACGTCCTGACTTTC. Translated: CASSLVGSGANVLTF. The variable domain in full, completed from reference TRBV7-9 and TRBJ2-6, reads DTGVSQNPRHKITKRGQNVTFRCDPISEHNRLYWYRQTLGQGPEFLTYFQNEAQLEKSRLLSDRFSAERPKGSFSTLEIQRTEQGDSAMYLCASSLVGSGANVLTFGAGSRLTVL.